Listed below are T cell receptor beta chains from one sample, sequenced in a study of blood T cell repertoires in COVID-19. Measured with immunoSEQ multiplex PCR; TCRdb has only the in-frame clones, and not every one. The table has about 49,000 clones, around 85% seen once. The sequencing sample was made of peripheral blood. The receptors come from a human donor in a cohort sampled during active COVID-19. Each CDR3 is given with its conserved first and last residue. D genes are given only for firm matches. The size entry is marked missing in some rows and otherwise reads once, few, many or a size class.

TRBJ2-3	once	NA	TRBV7-8	CASSLVWGGFSSSTDTQYF	TGTGCCAGCAGCTTAGTGTGGGGCGGATTCTCATCTAGCACAGATACGCAGTATTTT
TRBJ2-2	NA	NA	TRBV21-1	CASSRDGELSGGTGELFF	TGTGCCAGCAGCCGGGACGGGGAACTCTCGGGGGGCACCGGGGAGCTGTTTTTT
TRBJ2-7	once	TRBD2	TRBV6-5	CASRATSGRFYEQYF	TGTGCCAGCAGAGCAACTAGCGGGAGATTCTACGAGCAGTACTTC
TRBJ2-4	NA	NA	TRBV19	CASSIIRQGRRGIQYF	TGTGCCAGTAGTATAATTCGGCAGGGAAGGCGGGGCATTCAGTACTTC
TRBJ1-2	NA	NA	TRBV6-5	CASSKTGPKNYGYTF	TGTGCCAGCAGCAAGACAGGTCCCAAAAACTATGGCTACACCTTC
TRBJ2-4	NA	NA	TRBV5-6	CASSLGGPLAKNIQYF	TGTGCCAGCAGCTTGGGAGGTCCTCTAGCCAAAAACATTCAGTACTTC
TRBJ2-3	NA	NA	TRBV19	CASSRGTGRGTDTQYF	TGTGCCAGTAGTCGGGGGACGGGTCGGGGCACAGATACGCAGTATTTT
TRBJ1-4	NA	NA	TRBV7-6	CASSLDWGRNEKLFF	TGTGCCAGCAGCTTAGATTGGGGGCGTAATGAAAAACTGTTTTTT
TRBJ2-1	NA	TRBD2	TRBV3-1/TRBV3-2	CASSQVGLAGVEQFF	TGTGCCAGCAGCCAAGTGGGACTAGCGGGGGTTGAGCAGTTCTTC
TRBJ1-2	once	TRBD1	TRBV2	CASRDDRGGYGYTF	TGTGCCAGCAGAGATGACAGGGGTGGCTATGGCTACACCTTC
TRBJ2-7	NA	TRBD2	TRBV28	CASSLPSGNYEQYF	TGTGCCAGCAGTTTACCTAGCGGGAACTACGAGCAGTACTTC
TRBJ2-1	NA	NA	TRBV18	CASSPGRNSYNEQFF	TGTGCCAGCTCACCGGGGCGGAACTCCTACAATGAGCAGTTCTTC
TRBJ2-7	NA	NA	TRBV3-1/TRBV3-2	CASSQTQYGQYF	TGTGCCAGCAGCCAAACCCAATACGGGCAGTACTTC
TRBJ2-7	NA	TRBD2	TRBV5-1	CASSSSGGAYEQYF	TGCGCCAGCAGCTCTAGCGGGGGGGCCTATGAGCAGTACTTC
TRBJ2-2	NA	NA	TRBV2	CASSEARPNTGELFF	TGTGCCAGCAGTGAAGCGCGCCCGAACACCGGGGAGCTGTTTTTT
TRBJ2-7	NA	TRBD1	TRBV5-8	CASSSGQGLREQYF	TGTGCCAGCAGTTCGGGACAGGGTCTTCGCGAGCAGTACTTC
TRBJ1-3	NA	NA	TRBV30	CAWTPRRASGNTIYF	TGTGCCTGGACCCCACGGAGGGCCTCTGGAAACACCATATATTTT
TRBJ2-7	NA	NA	TRBV2	CASRGGEFLFEQYF	TGTGCCAGCAGGGGAGGAGAGTTCCTCTTCGAGCAGTACTTC
TRBJ2-1	NA	TRBD1	TRBV30	CAGSAGGHYNEQFF	TGTGCGGGATCAGCAGGGGGTCACTACAATGAGCAGTTCTTC
TRBJ1-4	NA	TRBD1	TRBV5-6	CASSRTGFDEKLFF	TGTGCCAGCAGCCGGACAGGGTTTGATGAAAAACTGTTTTTT
TRBJ1-6	NA	TRBD1	TRBV6-5	CASSYIGGGGSPLHF	TGTGCCAGCAGTTATATAGGAGGGGGCGGTTCACCCCTCCACTTT
TRBJ1-1	NA	TRBD1	TRBV6-6	CASSPSLSGGGQGKAFF	TGTGCCAGCAGTCCCTCGTTGTCCGGGGGCGGACAGGGGAAAGCTTTCTTT
TRBJ1-2	once	NA	TRBV5-1	CASVPHLTGPRGYTF	TGCGCCAGCGTACCCCACCTTACAGGTCCCCGAGGCTACACCTTC
TRBJ1-2	NA	NA	TRBV9	CAGSGSPERLYGYTF	TGTGCCGGCAGCGGCTCGCCCGAGAGACTCTATGGCTACACCTTC
TRBJ2-1	NA	TRBD2	TRBV5-1	CASSFTSGAVSEQFF	TGCGCCAGCAGCTTCACTAGCGGGGCTGTCAGTGAGCAGTTCTTC
TRBJ2-2	NA	NA	TRBV9	CASSSSGNTGELFF	TGTGCCAGCAGCTCTTCAGGGAACACCGGGGAGCTGTTTTTT
TRBJ2-1	NA	NA	TRBV30	CAWSGSNNEQFF	TGTGCCTGGAGTGGTAGCAACAATGAGCAGTTCTTC
TRBJ2-5	once	TRBD2	TRBV29-1	CSVGEGETQYF	TGCAGCGTTGGGGAGGGAGAGACCCAGTACTTC
TRBJ2-7	once	NA	TRBV18	CASSPRTLGTVGDEQYF	TGTGCCAGCTCACCAAGGACCCTAGGTACAGTGGGAGACGAGCAGTACTTC
TRBJ1-2	NA	TRBD1	TRBV28	CASRTTGFNYGYTF	TGTGCCAGCAGAACGACAGGGTTTAACTATGGCTACACCTTC